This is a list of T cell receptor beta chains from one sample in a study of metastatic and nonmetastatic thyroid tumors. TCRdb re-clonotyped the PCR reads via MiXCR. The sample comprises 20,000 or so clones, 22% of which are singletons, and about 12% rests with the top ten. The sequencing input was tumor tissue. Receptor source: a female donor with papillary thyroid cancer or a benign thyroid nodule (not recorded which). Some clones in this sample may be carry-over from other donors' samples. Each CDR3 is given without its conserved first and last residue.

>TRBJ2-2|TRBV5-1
ASSLALHRDTGELF
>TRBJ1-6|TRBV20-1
SARDSERTLH
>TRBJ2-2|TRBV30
AGGIGSGELF
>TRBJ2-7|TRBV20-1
SARAAGGSYEQY
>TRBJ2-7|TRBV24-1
ATSDLRDEQY
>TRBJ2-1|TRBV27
ASSLFCRTRLQTSTQPRNNEQF
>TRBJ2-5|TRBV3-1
ASSHGTAILAQY
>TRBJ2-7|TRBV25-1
ASSEAQGLAGPYEQY
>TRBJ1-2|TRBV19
ASRAPGEST
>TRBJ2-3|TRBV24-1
ATSDPLAASTDTQY
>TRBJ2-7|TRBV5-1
ASSLGLGKDEQY
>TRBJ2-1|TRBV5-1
ASSRTRDNEQF
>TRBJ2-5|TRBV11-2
ASRTSGLWGETQY
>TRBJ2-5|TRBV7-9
ASSLVSGLVETQY
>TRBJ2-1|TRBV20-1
SARAVSGSNEQF
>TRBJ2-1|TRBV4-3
ASSQDGGSNYNEQF
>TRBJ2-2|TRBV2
ASSDPRGNTGELF
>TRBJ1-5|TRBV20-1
SNRTGKNQPQH
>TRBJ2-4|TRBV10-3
AISDQGLGIQY
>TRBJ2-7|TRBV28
ASSWAGTKHYEQY
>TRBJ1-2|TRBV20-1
SARDRDWSGYT
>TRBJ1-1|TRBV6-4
ASSVSVQTQAF
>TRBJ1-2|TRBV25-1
ASSEFSRGGYGYT
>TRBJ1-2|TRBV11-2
ASSLDLGQTYGYT
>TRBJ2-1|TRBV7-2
ASSLALAGYNEQF
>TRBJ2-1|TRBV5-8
ASSFISYNEQF
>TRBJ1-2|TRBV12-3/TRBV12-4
ASSLLTNYGYT
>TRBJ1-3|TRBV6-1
ASGGYSGNTIY
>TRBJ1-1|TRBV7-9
ASSSGQGTEAF
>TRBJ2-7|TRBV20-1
SASRVASGRGEQY
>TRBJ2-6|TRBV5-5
ASRGLVPGANVLT
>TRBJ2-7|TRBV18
ASSQPPGPGSYEQY
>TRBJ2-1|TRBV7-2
ASSLPRTGNEQF
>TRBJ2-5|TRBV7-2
ASSITSGRAGSETQY
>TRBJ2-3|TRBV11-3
ASSYAAGSNTQY
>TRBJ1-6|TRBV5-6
ASSLNHRGTSPLH
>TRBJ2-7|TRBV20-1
SASRLVGSSIHGQY
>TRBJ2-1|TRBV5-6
ASSLDFWREGQYNEQF
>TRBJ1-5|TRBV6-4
ASSDGDRDSNQPQH
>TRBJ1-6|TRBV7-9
ASTGLYNSPLH
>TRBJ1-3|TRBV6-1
ASSEVGNSGNTIY
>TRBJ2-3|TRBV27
ASSLSSTDTQY
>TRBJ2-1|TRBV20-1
SARDLAGGLYNEQF
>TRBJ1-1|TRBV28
ASRTAGGTEAF
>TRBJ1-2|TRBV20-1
SAKVPRSYGYT
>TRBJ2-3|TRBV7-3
ASSLTGVPTDTQY